The 27 T cell receptor beta chains reported below all come from one sample, sequenced in a study of cytomegalovirus exposure and HLA in healthy donors. The PCR contained 60 Vbeta and 13 Jbeta primers. TCRdb's table, derived via immunoSEQ multiplex PCR, lists solely in-frame clones and lacks some. The repertoire includes under 200,000 clones, approximately 80% of them detected once, and about 9.9% sits in the top ten. Material for sequencing was PBMCs. These receptors were obtained from a man aged 18 to 30 in good health and CMV-seropositive.

This chain uses TRBV30 with TRBJ1-2; 7 bases agree with TRBD1. This CDR3 spans 13 amino acids. With 3 bases clipped from V and 7 bases from J, the junction kept 8 bases outside the gene matches. Germline values: CDR1 GTSNPN, CDR2 SVGIG (reference sequence). CDR3 region: CAWREGAGVGYTF. The CDR3, as DNA: TGTGCCTGGAGGGAGGGGGCCGGAGTTGGCTACACCTTC.

The V and J genes are TRBV6-6 and TRBJ2-7; D not certain. The CDR3 extends over 12 amino acids. Trimming cost V 4 bases and J 2 bases, with 6 bases left between them. Per the germline V gene, CDR1 is MNHNY and CDR2 is SVGAGI (reference sequence). In DNA form, the CDR3 reads TGTGCCAGCAGTTCCGGAGCCTACGAGCAGTACTTC. Translating it yields CASSSGAYEQYF.

On this clone itself: Other DNA sequences of this sample code for an identical CDR3. V is TRBV6-6 and J is TRBJ1-2; 7 bases fit TRBD1. With V trimmed by 5 bases and J by 8 bases, 11 bases remained unmatched. Germline assignment: CDR1 MNHNY and CDR2 SVGAGI (reference sequence). The CDR3 is 14 residues long. The CDR3 region has the DNA TGTGCCAGCAGTAAGCCACAAGGGGGCATGGGCTACACCTTC. Translated: CASSKPQGGMGYTF.

The V and J genes are TRBV7-2 and TRBJ2-1; TRBD2 matches 11 bases. Looked up from germline, CDR1 is SGHTA and CDR2 is FQGNSA. Unmatched junction bases numbered 7, after V lost 2 bases and J lost 1 base. The CDR3 runs to 18 residues. CDR3 amino acids: CASSLLAGGRGSYNEQFF. In DNA, the CDR3 is TGTGCCAGCAGCTTACTAGCGGGGGGCCGGGGGTCCTACAATGAGCAGTTCTTC. Complete variable domain (other parts from reference TRBV7-2 and TRBJ2-1): GAGVSQSPSNKVTEKGKDVELRCDPISGHTALYWYRQSLGQGLEFLIYFQGNSAPDKSGLPSDRFSAERTGGSVSTLTIQRTQQEDSAVYLCASSLLAGGRGSYNEQFFGPGTRLTVL.

This clone was detected once. The CDR3 is CASSLPLVGGYNEQFF. CDR3 nucleotide sequence: TGTGCCAGCAGCTTGCCCCTAGTTGGAGGATACAATGAGCAGTTCTTC. V and J are TRBV5-6 and TRBJ2-1, with TRBD2 as a possible D gene (5 bases). CDR1 and CDR2 from the germline V gene are SGHDT and YYEEEE. The CDR3 contains 16 residues. Between the trimmed V and J ends, which lost 1 base and 4 bases, there was a span of 15 bases. The complete variable domain, with remaining parts taken from reference TRBV5-6 and TRBJ2-1, reads DAGVTQSPTHLIKTRGQQVTLRCSPKSGHDTVSWYQQALGQGPQFIFQYYEEEERQRGNFPDRFSGHQFPNYSSELNVNALLLGDSALYLCASSLPLVGGYNEQFFGPGTRLTVL.

This sequence joins TRBV13 and TRBJ1-1; TRBD1 is a possible D gene (6 bases). V gave up 7 bases and J gave up 10 bases, with 19 bases separating them. Germline CDR1 PRHDT, CDR2 FYEKMQ (reference sequence). The CDR3 extends over 13 amino acids. CDR3 amino acids: CASIKGGAGGAFF. DNA of the CDR3: TGTGCCAGCATCAAGGGGGGGGCTGGGGGAGCTTTCTTT.

This clone came up a few times. The V call is TRBV11-2, the J call TRBJ2-2, with 7 bases matching TRBD1. This CDR3 contains 16 residues. The trim removed 5 bases at V and 0 bases at J, leaving 6 bases unmatched. Germline V lookup: CDR1 SGHAT, CDR2 FQNNGV. The CDR3 DNA follows: TGTGCCAGCAGCCCCCGTGGACAGGCGAACACCGGGGAGCTGTTTTTT. This encodes CASSPRGQANTGELFF.

The gene calls are TRBV27 and TRBJ1-1, with D possibly being TRBD1 (6 bases). Germline V gene lookup returns CDR1 MNHEY and CDR2 SMNVEV (reference sequence). V shed 2 bases and J shed 3 bases, with 13 bases lying between them. The CDR3 spans 15 residues. In nucleotides, the CDR3 is TGTGCCAGCAGTTTAGGGGGGGCGCGGTACACTGAAGCTTTCTTT. Its translation: CASSLGGARYTEAFF.

To note about this clone: One junction end does not reproduce the germline sequence, and a read error may be involved. The chain joins TRBV15 to TRBJ2-6, with 12 bases aligning to TRBD1. The CDR3 runs to 18 residues. Germline V gene sequence: CDR1 LNHNV, CDR2 YYDKDF (reference sequence). The CDR3 loop is CATSRTGTGGAGANGLTF. The CDR3 DNA sequence: TGTGCCACCAGCAGGACCGGGACAGGGGGCGCTGGGGCCAACGGCCTGACTTTC.

As concerns this clone: The sample contains more than one DNA sequence encoding this CDR3. The chain recombines TRBV6-5 with TRBJ1-1, with 7 bases that match TRBD1. The CDR3 loop spans 14 amino acids. V lost 7 bases, J lost 1 base, and 6 bases stayed unmatched. Germline V lookup: CDR1 MNHEY, CDR2 SVGAGI. The chain's CDR3 is CASKGGAENTEAFF. The CDR3 bases are TGTGCCAGCAAAGGGGGCGCGGAGAACACTGAAGCTTTCTTT.

V gene TRBV5-1 combines with J gene TRBJ2-7, with 7 bases lining up with TRBD2. This CDR3 is 15 amino acids long. In germline, CDR1 is SGHRS, CDR2 YFSETQ. The junction had 5 bases not matched to a gene; V was cut back by 0 bases and J by 2 bases. The CDR3: CASSLGASGPYEQYF. CDR3 DNA: TGCGCCAGCAGCTTGGGGGCTAGCGGTCCCTACGAGCAGTACTTC.

The V call is TRBV7-8, the J call TRBJ1-3, with D perhaps TRBD1 (5 bases). Germline-derived CDR1 and CDR2 are SGHVS and FQNEAQ. V was shortened by 2 bases and J by 2 bases, with 16 bases between the two germline ends. The CDR3 spans 17 residues. CDR3 in amino acids: CASSLWVGGAPGNTIYF. The CDR3 coding sequence is TGTGCCAGCAGCTTATGGGTGGGCGGGGCTCCTGGAAACACCATATATTTT.

This clone is a singleton in its sample. V gene TRBV5-4 combines with J gene TRBJ2-5; 12 nucleotides agree with TRBD2. The CDR3 has 16 amino acids. V shed 6 bases and J 5 bases; nucleotides not matched to a gene: 11. CDR1 SGHNT and CDR2 YYREEE come from the germline V gene (reference sequence). In DNA, the CDR3 is TGTGCCAGCAACCGAGGACTAGCGGGAAACACTGAGACCCAGTACTTC. Encoded protein: CASNRGLAGNTETQYF. Combining the CDR3 with reference TRBV5-4 and TRBJ2-5 gives the whole variable domain ETGVTQSPTHLIKTRGQQVTLRCSSQSGHNTVSWYQQALGQGPQFIFQYYREEENGRGNFPPRFSGLQFPNYSSELNVNALELDDSALYLCASNRGLAGNTETQYFGPGTRLLVL.

The chain is built from TRBV9 and TRBJ1-3; unclear D gene. The CDR3 length is 18 residues. V was pared by 3 bases and J by 0 bases, with 19 bases between. Per the germline V gene, CDR1 is SGDLS and CDR2 is YYNGEE. CDR3 region: CASSATGGYLSSGNTIYF. Here the CDR3 DNA reads TGTGCCAGCAGCGCGACTGGAGGTTACCTTAGCTCTGGAAACACCATATATTTT.

V usage is TRBV5-6 and J usage is TRBJ1-2, with a possible D match to TRBD1 (6 bases). This CDR3 has 15 amino acids. V was shortened by 4 bases and J by 2 bases, with 15 bases between the two germline ends. Germline CDR1 SGHDT, CDR2 YYEEEE. The chain's CDR3 is CASSLRQDGNYGYTF. The CDR3 DNA reads as TGTGCCAGCAGCCTGAGACAGGACGGGAACTATGGCTACACCTTC.

The chain is built from TRBV25-1 and TRBJ1-1; 12 nucleotides match TRBD1. This CDR3 spans 16 amino acids. The junction had 11 bases not matched to a gene; V was cut back by 5 bases and J by 7 bases. The V gene's germline CDR1 is MGHDK and CDR2 SYGVNS. Here the CDR3 reads CASSRGDRGLRDEAFF. The CDR3 DNA follows: TGTGCCAGCAGTAGGGGGGACAGGGGGCTCAGGGATGAAGCTTTCTTT.

With regard to this clone: The junction differs from germline at one of its ends, possibly a read error. The genes are TRBV7-9 and TRBJ2-5; the match to TRBD1 covers 9 bases. Germline-derived CDR1 and CDR2 are SEHNR and FQNEAQ (reference sequence). This CDR3 has 16 amino acids. The CDR3 bases are TGTTCCAGCAGCTCACTTTCGGGACAGGGTGGAGAGACCCAGTACTTC. Encoded protein: CSSSSLSGQGGETQYF.

The rearrangement joins TRBV6-1 to TRBJ2-1; TRBD1 matches at 7 bases. Germline lookup yields CDR1 MNHNS and CDR2 SASEGT. The CDR3 sequence is 16 residues long. The ends lost 1 base at V and 4 bases at J; junction bases unmatched: 7. Here the CDR3 reads CASSEDPGGPYNEQFF. CDR3 coding DNA: TGTGCCAGCAGTGAAGACCCAGGGGGACCTTACAATGAGCAGTTCTTC.

V usage is TRBV4-1 and J usage is TRBJ2-1, with 10 bases lining up with TRBD2. The CDR3 is made up of 17 amino acids. Germline assignment: CDR1 MGHRA and CDR2 YSYEKL. V lost 1 base to trimming and J lost 5 bases; unmatched junction nucleotides: 8. In DNA, the CDR3 is TGCGCCAGCAGCCAAGTATTGGGACTAGCGCTAAACAATGAGCAGTTCTTC. It translates to CASSQVLGLALNNEQFF.

This clone was seen more than once but under ten times. The J gene is TRBJ1-5, the V gene TRBV2, with 9 positions matching TRBD1. After removal of 6 bases from V and 4 bases from J, the junction contained 7 bases not matched to a gene. Germline lookup yields CDR1 SNHLY and CDR2 FYNNEI. This CDR3 comprises 15 residues. CDR3 region: CASRGDRANNQPQHF. CDR3 nucleotides: TGTGCCAGCAGGGGGGACAGGGCGAATAATCAGCCCCAGCATTTT.

The chain recombines TRBV25-1 with TRBJ2-3; 11 nucleotides align to TRBD2. The CDR3 is 16 amino acids. The ends lost 7 bases at V and 5 bases at J; junction bases unmatched: 11. Germline assignment: CDR1 MGHDK and CDR2 SYGVNS. The CDR3 spells CASIHDSGREKDTQYF. CDR3 nucleotides: TGTGCCAGCATCCACGATAGCGGGAGGGAGAAAGATACGCAGTATTTT.

V and J are TRBV19 and TRBJ1-5; 7 bases are shared with TRBD1. This CDR3 is built from 13 residues. J was trimmed by 16 bases and V by 6 bases; bases with no gene match: 15. The germline V gene has CDR1 LNHDA and CDR2 SQIVND (reference sequence). The CDR3 DNA follows: TGTGCCAGTAGCGGAACAGGGGTTTTCCAGGAACATTTT. Translated, it gives CASSGTGVFQEHF. The whole variable domain, remainder taken from reference TRBV19 and TRBJ1-5, is DGGITQSPKYLFRKEGQNVTLSCEQNLNHDAMYWYRQDPGQGLRLIYYSQIVNDFQKGDIAEGYSVSREKKESFPLTVTSAQKNPTAFYLCASSGTGVFQEHFGDGTRLSIL.

The chain employs TRBV5-6 and TRBJ2-1; 7 bases line up with TRBD2. Germline V gene lookup returns CDR1 SGHDT and CDR2 YYEEEE. With 5 bases clipped from V and 3 bases from J, the junction kept 8 bases outside the gene matches. The CDR3 runs to 15 residues. CDR3 sequence (DNA): TGTGCCAGCAGGACTACCGGGGGGATCTACAATGAGCAGTTCTTC. This codes for CASRTTGGIYNEQFF. The whole variable domain, filled in from reference TRBV5-6 and TRBJ2-1, reads DAGVTQSPTHLIKTRGQQVTLRCSPKSGHDTVSWYQQALGQGPQFIFQYYEEEERQRGNFPDRFSGHQFPNYSSELNVNALLLGDSALYLCASRTTGGIYNEQFFGPGTRLTVL.

The chain carries TRBV6-5 and TRBJ2-2; D is unclear. The V gene's germline CDR1 is MNHEY and CDR2 SVGAGI. The V gene lost 6 bases and the J gene lost 4 bases, with 9 bases spanning the gap. The CDR3 has 13 amino acids. As DNA, the CDR3 is TGTGCCAGCAGGCGTGAGAGCACCGGGGAGCTGTTTTTT. This sequence encodes CASRRESTGELFF.

The gene calls are TRBV18 and TRBJ1-5, with TRBD1 matching 8 bases. The CDR3 runs 16 residues. The germline V gene encodes CDR1 KGHSH and CDR2 LQKENI. With 6 bases clipped from V and 6 bases from J, the junction kept 13 bases outside the gene matches. CDR3 sequence reads: CASSRDRMGLGQPQHF. The CDR3 nucleotides read TGTGCCAGCTCCCGGGACAGGATGGGCTTGGGTCAGCCCCAGCATTTT.

This chain links TRBV29-1 with TRBJ2-1; TRBD1 might be the D (6 bases). CDR1 is SQVTM, CDR2 ANQGSEA, per germline. CDR3 length: 11 amino acids. Trimming shortened V by 7 bases and J by 6 bases, and 10 bases separated the two germline ends. CDR3: CSGEGGNEQFF. CDR3 nucleotides: TGCAGCGGGGAAGGGGGCAATGAGCAGTTCTTC.

The chain combines TRBV7-9 with TRBJ1-1; 8 positions agree with TRBD1. V was clipped by 5 bases and J by 3 bases; unmatched bases: 5. Germline loops: CDR1 SEHNR, CDR2 FQNEAQ (reference sequence). The CDR3 contains 14 residues. The CDR3 DNA reads as TGTGCCAGCAGCCCGGGACAGGCCTACACTGAAGCTTTCTTT. As protein: CASSPGQAYTEAFF.